A single T cell receptor beta chain is shown here with its context. The same CDR3 arises from other DNA sequences in this sample as well. This entry comes from a study of CD8+ T cells in alopecia areata. Sequencing used cDNA as its template, made by extracting RNA and reverse transcribing it. Sequencing used immunoSEQ multiplex PCR; TCRdb keeps in-frame clones, though not all of them. The data hold 190,000 or so clones, with roughly three fifths observed a single time. Trimming took off 0 bases at V and 7 bases at J, with 5 bases between the two ends. This CDR3 has 12 residues. The germline gives CDR1 SGHRS, CDR2 YFSETQ. Sample treatment: oral pan-JAK inhibitor, 5-10 mg twice daily.

The starting material was CD8+ T cells sorted from blood, obtained at week 24, from a patient treated with tofacitinib. This TCR was recovered from a human donor with alopecia areata. This chain joins TRBV5-1 and TRBJ2-1; D might be TRBD2 (5 bases). CDR3 region: CASSLGGNEQFF. In DNA, the CDR3 is TGCGCCAGCAGCTTGGGCGGGAATGAGCAGTTCTTC.